The T cell receptor beta chain under discussion was sequenced for a study of blood T cell repertoires in COVID-19. This clone has just one count. Clones were sequenced by immunoSEQ multiplex PCR, and TCRdb holds only the in-frame ones, with some missing. The data contain about 230,000 clones, approximately 85% of them seen just once; the ten biggest clones take up around 5.5%. Trimming took 4 bases from V and 0 from J, leaving 15 bases between them. Germline CDR1 is MNHNY and CDR2 is SVGAGI (reference sequence). The CDR3 sequence is 16 residues long. Input material: peripheral blood. This TCR was recovered from a man aged 50 to 59 with COVID-19, enrolled during active disease. The V call is TRBV6-6, the J call TRBJ1-1; D is perhaps TRBD1 (6 bases). The CDR3 sequence is CASSSQQGTMNTEAFF. In nucleotides, the CDR3 is TGTGCCAGCAGTTCCCAGCAGGGGACTATGAACACTGAAGCTTTCTTT.